Given below is one T cell receptor (beta chain) in context. What it recognizes is unknown. Looked up from germline, CDR1 is ENHRY and CDR2 is SYGVKD. Germline trimming cut 8 bases from V and 6 bases from J; bases unmatched to any gene: 7. This CDR3 is built from 12 residues. Assay: immunoSEQ multiplex PCR; the TCRdb copy retains only in-frame clones and omits some. The table lists tens of thousands of clones, approximately 76% of them singletons. Ahead of sequencing, the ViraFEST assay grew antigen-specific CD4+ T cells using viral peptide pools. The authors isolated CD4+ T cells after about eleven days of culture. Vaccinated recipients, who were negative for nucleocapsid antibodies, had no history of SARS-CoV-2 infection. These data originate in a study of vaccination effects on CD4 cells after COVID-19.

This TCR came from a human donor who received a COVID-19 vaccine. The specimen comprised CD4+ T cells from PBMCs cultured with HCoV-NL63 spike peptides, sampled before COVID-19 vaccination. V usage is TRBV10-3 and J usage is TRBJ2-7; 7 nucleotides match TRBD1. CDR3 in amino acids: CAIGTGVREQYV. The CDR3, as DNA: TGTGCCATCGGTACAGGGGTTCGCGAGCAGTACGTC.